A selection of T cell receptor beta chains follows, all from one sample in a study of T cells in Graves' hyperthyroidism and ophthalmopathy. TCRdb re-derived calls from the multiplex PCR reads in MiXCR, one entry per CDR3 protein. The sample has about 610,000 distinct CDR3 sequences; around 15% are singletons. Sequencing was carried out using blood. All receptors come from a middle-aged woman with Graves' ophthalmopathy. Both conserved end residues are part of each CDR3. D genes are given only for firm matches. Size tells how often a clone was seen (once, few, many) or the class of an expanded clone, and some rows leave it out.

clone_size	d_call	v_call	j_call	cdr3_nt	cdr3_aa
many	NA	TRBV6-1	TRBJ1-2	TGTGCCAGCAGCGGACGGGGTGGTCTCTGGGGCTACACCTTC	CASSGRGGLWGYTF
many	NA	TRBV2	TRBJ1-5	TGTGCCAGCAGTGAAGCGGGACCAAATCAGCCCCAGCATTTT	CASSEAGPNQPQHF
NA	NA	TRBV19	TRBJ1-2	TGTGCCAGTAGTTTCGTCGGGGGAGGCTACACCTTC	CASSFVGGGYTF
many	TRBD2	TRBV6-5	TRBJ2-2	TGTGCCAGCAGTTACTCGACTAGCGGGAGGGCGAACACCGGGGAGCTGTTTTTT	CASSYSTSGRANTGELFF
many	TRBD1	TRBV29-1	TRBJ2-4	TGCAGCGTTGAGGTACAGGGGTACAACATTCAGTACTTC	CSVEVQGYNIQYF
many	TRBD1	TRBV7-9	TRBJ1-1	TGTGCCAGCAGCACAAACCAGGGGGCGTGGGACACTGAAGCTTTCTTT	CASSTNQGAWDTEAFF
many	NA	TRBV12-3/TRBV12-4	TRBJ2-2	TGTGCCAGCAGTTTAACTGGGACCACCGGGGAGCTGTTTTTT	CASSLTGTTGELFF
many	NA	TRBV12-3/TRBV12-4	TRBJ1-5	TGTGCCAGCAGCCAAACCTGGGGGCAGCCCCAGCATTTT	CASSQTWGQPQHF
many	NA	TRBV9	TRBJ2-7	TGTGCCAGCAGCGTTACAGGGAACCCCTACGAGCAGTACTTC	CASSVTGNPYEQYF
NA	TRBD1	TRBV20-1	TRBJ1-2	TGCAGTGCTAGAGTCACCGGGACAGGGGGCTATGGCTACACCTTC	CSARVTGTGGYGYTF
many	NA	TRBV6-5	TRBJ2-7	TGTGCCAGCAGTTACTCACCGTCGACCCTAGGGTACGAGCAGTACTTC	CASSYSPSTLGYEQYF
many	NA	TRBV6-5	TRBJ2-5	TGTGCCAGCAGTTACTCCGGGACGCCCGGTGGAACCCAGTACTTC	CASSYSGTPGGTQYF
many	NA	TRBV30	TRBJ2-1	TGTGCCTCAATGTTCGCGGGATTGCGGAATGAGCAGTTCTTC	CASMFAGLRNEQFF
many	TRBD1	TRBV6-5	TRBJ2-5	TGTGCCAGCAGCCAGACAGGGAACGGTCAAAAGACCCAGTACTTC	CASSQTGNGQKTQYF
many	NA	TRBV12-3/TRBV12-4	TRBJ1-3	TGTGCCAGCAGTGCCCGGGGCATTCCTGGAAACACCATATATTTT	CASSARGIPGNTIYF
many	TRBD2	TRBV28	TRBJ2-7	TGTGCCAGCAGTCATGACCGACTAGCACACTACGAGCAGTACTTC	CASSHDRLAHYEQYF
NA	TRBD2	TRBV7-2	TRBJ2-5	TGTGCCAGCAGCTTATTCGGGACTAGCGGTACCAAGACCCAGTACTTC	CASSLFGTSGTKTQYF
many	NA	TRBV28	TRBJ2-7	TGTGCCAGCAGTTTTTTACAGGGCCCGAGCTCCTACGAGCAGTACTTC	CASSFLQGPSSYEQYF
NA	NA	TRBV20-1	TRBJ2-7	TGCAGTGCTCCCCCCACGACCTCCTACGAGCAGTACTTC	CSAPPTTSYEQYF
many	NA	TRBV2	TRBJ2-7	TGTGCCAGCCTCATGGGGATGGGGATACACTACGAGCAGTACTTC	CASLMGMGIHYEQYF
many	NA	TRBV7-8	TRBJ1-1	TGTGCCAGCAGCTTGGAGGGGGTGGGCACTGAAGCTTTCTTT	CASSLEGVGTEAFF
NA	TRBD1	TRBV6-5	TRBJ2-5	TGTGCCAGCAGTTCGCACAGGGGGAAAGAGACCCAGTACTTC	CASSSHRGKETQYF
many	TRBD2	TRBV2	TRBJ2-6	TGTGCCAGCGGACTAGCGAGCTCTGGGGCCAACGTCCTGACTTTC	CASGLASSGANVLTF
many	TRBD1	TRBV24-1	TRBJ2-5	TGTGCCACCAGTGATATCGAGGGGGACAGCAGGCAAGAGACCCAGTACTTC	CATSDIEGDSRQETQYF
many	NA	TRBV2	TRBJ2-3	TGTGCCAGCAGTGACCTAGTACTCCCCGGGGCAGATACGCAGTATTTT	CASSDLVLPGADTQYF
NA	TRBD2	TRBV20-1	TRBJ2-7	TGCAGTGCTAGTAGTAGCGGGGCCTTAGGGGCCGAGCAGTACTTC	CSASSSGALGAEQYF
many	TRBD2	TRBV5-1	TRBJ2-7	TGCACCAGCAGCTTGGGGGCGGGAGGTGACGAGCAGTACTTC	CTSSLGAGGDEQYF
many	NA	TRBV6-2/TRBV6-3	TRBJ1-1	TGTGCCAGCAGTCAAGGGGGTGCGTACACTGAAGCTTTCTTT	CASSQGGAYTEAFF
NA	NA	TRBV19	TRBJ1-1	TGTGCCAGTAGTATATTAGGGGAATTTTGGACTGAAGCTTTCTTT	CASSILGEFWTEAFF
many	TRBD2	TRBV4-2	TRBJ2-3	TGTGCCAGCAGCCAAGGACTAGCGGGAGGGCCAGACACAGATACGCAGTATTTT	CASSQGLAGGPDTDTQYF
few	TRBD1	TRBV9	TRBJ2-6	TGTGCCAGCAGCGTAGAACGGGGACAGGGGGCTGGGGCCAACGTCCTGACTTTC	CASSVERGQGAGANVLTF
few	TRBD2	TRBV20-1	TRBJ2-5	TGCAGTGCTATAACGCGGGGGTATCGGGAGACCCAGTACTTC	CSAITRGYRETQYF
many	NA	TRBV28	TRBJ2-7	TGTGCCAGCAGTTCCGGTGAACGGATATACGAGCAGTACTTC	CASSSGERIYEQYF
NA	TRBD2	TRBV28	TRBJ2-5	TGTGCCAGCAGTTTATGGCTAGCGGGAGGGATTCAAGAGACCCAGTACTTC	CASSLWLAGGIQETQYF
many	NA	TRBV10-3	TRBJ1-2	TGTGCCATCACCGACGGCTATGGCTACACCTTC	CAITDGYGYTF
many	TRBD2	TRBV3-1	TRBJ2-5	TGTGCCAGCAGCCACGCTTATGGGCTAGCGGGAGGGCCGGGAGAGACCCAGTACTTC	CASSHAYGLAGGPGETQYF
many	NA	TRBV28	TRBJ1-2	TGTGCCAGCAGTCCCCCGGCACAGGGCTTGCATGGCTACACCTTC	CASSPPAQGLHGYTF
many	TRBD1	TRBV7-2	TRBJ1-2	TGTGCCAGCAGCCCAAACAGGGGGAACTATGGCTACACCTTC	CASSPNRGNYGYTF
few	TRBD2	TRBV2	TRBJ2-7	TGTGCCAGCAGTAAACTAGCGGGAGAGACGGAGCAGTACTTC	CASSKLAGETEQYF
many	NA	TRBV12-3/TRBV12-4	TRBJ1-1	TGTGCCAGCAGTACTTTCGACGCGAGAACTGAAGCTTTCTTT	CASSTFDARTEAFF
NA	NA	TRBV3-1	TRBJ1-2	TGTGCCAGCAGCCGAACAGCATCTGGGTGTGGCTACACCTTC	CASSRTASGCGYTF
many	TRBD1	TRBV12-3/TRBV12-4	TRBJ2-5	TGTGCCAGCAGAGGACAGGGCTTGGGGACCCAGTACTTC	CASRGQGLGTQYF
many	NA	TRBV19	TRBJ1-2	TGTGCCAGTAGTATGATCCCGGAAATCTATGGCTACACCTTC	CASSMIPEIYGYTF
many	NA	TRBV5-6	TRBJ2-5	TGTGCCAGCAGCCCGGCTGGGGGGGAGACCCAGTACTTC	CASSPAGGETQYF
many	NA	TRBV2	TRBJ2-5	TGTGCCAGCAGTGGCGCCTCACAAGAGACCCAGTACTTC	CASSGASQETQYF
few	NA	TRBV3-1	TRBJ2-2	TGTGCCAGCAGCCAAGAACTCGGGGGCAATGACGGGGAGCTGTTTTTT	CASSQELGGNDGELFF
NA	NA	TRBV6-5	TRBJ1-1	TGTGCCAGCAGTTACGGGCCTCAGGGCGCCGAAGCTTTCTTT	CASSYGPQGAEAFF
few	NA	TRBV4-1	TRBJ2-7	TGCGCCAGCAGCCGGGACTTCGGCTACGAGCAGTACTTC	CASSRDFGYEQYF